This T cell receptor (beta chain) was sequenced in a study of T cells in Graves' hyperthyroidism and ophthalmopathy. Fresh peripheral blood, 9.5 to 10 ml of it, supplied the PBMCs. CDR3 size: 17 residues. V was clipped by 5 bases and J by 4 bases, with 22 bases between them. Germline V gene sequence: CDR1 LNHNV, CDR2 YYDKDF (reference sequence). Authors of the study amplified TCR beta CDR3 regions from RNA transcripts. HTBI primers were employed in a first-round RT-PCR of the TCR CDR3. TCRdb reanalysed the multiplex PCR reads using MiXCR and keeps one entry per CDR3 protein. There are some 570,000 distinct CDR3 sequences in the sample; roughly 15% occur only once, and roughly 18% lies in the top ten.

Sequences were obtained from blood. The sequence was obtained from a woman between 18 and 29 years old with Graves' ophthalmopathy. The rearrangement links TRBV15 to TRBJ2-3, with D possibly being TRBD1 or TRBD2 (5 bases each). The CDR3 DNA sequence: TGTGCCACCAGCCCAGAGGACTTAGGGGAAGGGGCAGATACGCAGTATTTT. It translates to CATSPEDLGEGADTQYF.